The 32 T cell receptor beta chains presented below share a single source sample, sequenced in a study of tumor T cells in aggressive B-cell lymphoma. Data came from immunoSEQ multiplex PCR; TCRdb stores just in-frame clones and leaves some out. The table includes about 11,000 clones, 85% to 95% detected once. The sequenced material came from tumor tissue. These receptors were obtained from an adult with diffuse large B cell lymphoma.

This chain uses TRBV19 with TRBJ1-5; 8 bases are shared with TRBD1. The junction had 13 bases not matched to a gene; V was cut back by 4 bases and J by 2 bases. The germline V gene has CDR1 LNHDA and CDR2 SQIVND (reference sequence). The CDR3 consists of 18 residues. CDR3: CASSRTGRDLNGNQPQHF. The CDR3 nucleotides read TGTGCCAGTAGTAGGACAGGGCGAGATCTTAACGGCAATCAGCCCCAGCATTTT. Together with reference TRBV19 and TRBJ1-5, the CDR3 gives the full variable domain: DGGITQSPKYLFRKEGQNVTLSCEQNLNHDAMYWYRQDPGQGLRLIYYSQIVNDFQKGDIAEGYSVSREKKESFPLTVTSAQKNPTAFYLCASSRTGRDLNGNQPQHFGDGTRLSIL.

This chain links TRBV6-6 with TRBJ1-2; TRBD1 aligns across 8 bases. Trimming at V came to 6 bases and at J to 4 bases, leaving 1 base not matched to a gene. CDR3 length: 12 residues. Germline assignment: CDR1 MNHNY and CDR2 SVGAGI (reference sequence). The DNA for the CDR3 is TGTGCCAGCAGAGGACAGGGCTATGGCTACACCTTC. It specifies CASRGQGYGYTF.

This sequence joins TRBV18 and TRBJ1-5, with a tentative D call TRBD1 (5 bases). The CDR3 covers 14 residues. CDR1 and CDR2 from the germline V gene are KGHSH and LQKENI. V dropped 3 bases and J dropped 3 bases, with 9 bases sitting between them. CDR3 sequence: CASSPQGTNQPQHF. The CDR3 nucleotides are TGTGCCAGCTCACCCCAGGGCACCAATCAGCCCCAGCATTTT.

CDR3 loop: CSVVRQYSYEQYF. CDR3 in DNA: TGCAGCGTTGTGAGACAGTACTCCTACGAGCAGTACTTC. The rearrangement uses TRBV29-1 and TRBJ2-7; D is possibly TRBD1 (5 bases). Trimming shortened V by 4 bases and J by 0 bases, and 10 bases separated the two germline ends. The germline gives CDR1 SQVTM, CDR2 ANQGSEA. The CDR3 is 13 amino acids.

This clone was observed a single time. CDR3 coding DNA: TGTGCCAGCAGTGCCAGCTTCGGGTACGAGCAGTACTTC. Its translation is CASSASFGYEQYF. The chain links TRBV6-1 to TRBJ2-7, with unresolved D. V was trimmed by 4 bases and J by 4 bases, leaving 11 bases between them. Germline CDR1 reads MNHNS; CDR2 reads SASEGT. There are 13 residues in the CDR3.

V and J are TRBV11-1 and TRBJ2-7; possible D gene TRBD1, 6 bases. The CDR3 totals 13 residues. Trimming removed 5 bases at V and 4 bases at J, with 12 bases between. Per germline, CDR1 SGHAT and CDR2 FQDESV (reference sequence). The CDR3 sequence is CASSAQGPYEQYF. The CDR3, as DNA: TGTGCCAGCAGCGCCCAGGGGCCATACGAGCAGTACTTC.

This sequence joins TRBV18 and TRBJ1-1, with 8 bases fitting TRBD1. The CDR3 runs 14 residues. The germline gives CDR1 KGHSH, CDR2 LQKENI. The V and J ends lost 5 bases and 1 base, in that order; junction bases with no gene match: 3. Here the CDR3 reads CASSGQGANTEAFF. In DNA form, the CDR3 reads TGTGCCAGCTCAGGACAGGGAGCGAACACTGAAGCTTTCTTT.

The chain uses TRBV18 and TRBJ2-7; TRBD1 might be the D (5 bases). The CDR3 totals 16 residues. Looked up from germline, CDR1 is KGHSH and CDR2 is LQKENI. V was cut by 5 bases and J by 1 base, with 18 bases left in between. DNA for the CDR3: TGTGCCAGCTCAATACTGCCAGGGTTGCGGTCCTACGAGCAGTACTTC. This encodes CASSILPGLRSYEQYF.

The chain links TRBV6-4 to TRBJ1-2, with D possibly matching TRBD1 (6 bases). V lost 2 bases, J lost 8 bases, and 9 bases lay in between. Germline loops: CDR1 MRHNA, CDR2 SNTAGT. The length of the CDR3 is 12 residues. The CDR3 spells CASSDRGIGYTF. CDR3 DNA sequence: TGTGCCAGCAGTGACAGGGGGATAGGCTACACCTTC.

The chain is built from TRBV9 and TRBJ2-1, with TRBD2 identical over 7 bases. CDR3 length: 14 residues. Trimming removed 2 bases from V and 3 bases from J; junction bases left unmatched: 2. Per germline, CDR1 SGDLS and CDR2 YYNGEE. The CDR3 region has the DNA TGTGCCAGCAGCGTGAGCGGGGTCTACAATGAGCAGTTCTTC. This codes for CASSVSGVYNEQFF.

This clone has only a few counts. The CDR3 spells CASSEEQAFYGYTF. The DNA for the CDR3 is TGTGCCAGCAGTGAAGAGCAGGCGTTCTATGGCTACACCTTC. J is TRBJ1-2 and V is TRBV25-1; no clear D gene. The CDR3 length is 14 residues. Germline-derived CDR1 and CDR2 are MGHDK and SYGVNS. Between the trimmed V and J ends, which lost 2 bases and 4 bases, there was a span of 11 bases.

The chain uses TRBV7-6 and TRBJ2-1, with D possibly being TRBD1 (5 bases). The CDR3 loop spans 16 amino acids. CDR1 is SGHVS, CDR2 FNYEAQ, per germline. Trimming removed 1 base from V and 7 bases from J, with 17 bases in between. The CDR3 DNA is TGTGCCAGCAGCTTAGATGGGGCCCACCATGGGAATGAGCAGTTCTTC. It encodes CASSLDGAHHGNEQFF.

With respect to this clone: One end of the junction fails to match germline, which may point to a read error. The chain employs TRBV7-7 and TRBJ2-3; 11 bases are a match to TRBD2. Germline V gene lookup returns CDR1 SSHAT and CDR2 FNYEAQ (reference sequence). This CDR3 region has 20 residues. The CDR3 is CASSLANLATSGASTDTQYF. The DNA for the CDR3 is TGTGCTAGCAGCTTAGCTAACCTTGCGACTAGCGGGGCTAGCACAGATACGCAGTATTTT.

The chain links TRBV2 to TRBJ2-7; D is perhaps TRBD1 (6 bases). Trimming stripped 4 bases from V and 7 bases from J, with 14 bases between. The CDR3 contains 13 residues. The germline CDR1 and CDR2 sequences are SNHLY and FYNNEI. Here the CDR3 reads CASSGFTQGEQYF. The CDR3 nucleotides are TGTGCCAGCAGTGGTTTTACCCAGGGGGAGCAGTACTTC.

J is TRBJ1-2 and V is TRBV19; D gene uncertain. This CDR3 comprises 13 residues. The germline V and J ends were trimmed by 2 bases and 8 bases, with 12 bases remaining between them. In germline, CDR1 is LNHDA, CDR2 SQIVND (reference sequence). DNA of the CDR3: TGTGCCAGTAGTATACGGAGTCCCAACGGCTACACCTTC. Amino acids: CASSIRSPNGYTF.

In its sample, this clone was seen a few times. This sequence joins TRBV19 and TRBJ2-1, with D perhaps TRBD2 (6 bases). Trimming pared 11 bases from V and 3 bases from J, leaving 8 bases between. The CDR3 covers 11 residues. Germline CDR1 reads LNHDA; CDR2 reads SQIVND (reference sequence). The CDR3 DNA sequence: TGTGCCGGGGGGAACTACAATGAGCAGTTCTTC. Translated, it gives CAGGNYNEQFF.

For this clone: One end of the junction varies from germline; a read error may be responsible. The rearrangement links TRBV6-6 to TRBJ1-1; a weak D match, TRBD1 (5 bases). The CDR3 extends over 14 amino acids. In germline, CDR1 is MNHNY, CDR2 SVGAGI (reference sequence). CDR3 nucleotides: TGTGCCAGCAGTTACTCGCCAGGGAACGCTGAAGCTTTCTTT. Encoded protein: CASSYSPGNAEAFF.

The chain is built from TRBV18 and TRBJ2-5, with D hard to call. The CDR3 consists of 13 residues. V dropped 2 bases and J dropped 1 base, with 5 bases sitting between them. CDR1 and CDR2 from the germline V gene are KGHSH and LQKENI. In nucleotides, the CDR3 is TGTGCCAGCTCACCAACTTTCCAAGAGACCCAGTACTTC. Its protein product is CASSPTFQETQYF.

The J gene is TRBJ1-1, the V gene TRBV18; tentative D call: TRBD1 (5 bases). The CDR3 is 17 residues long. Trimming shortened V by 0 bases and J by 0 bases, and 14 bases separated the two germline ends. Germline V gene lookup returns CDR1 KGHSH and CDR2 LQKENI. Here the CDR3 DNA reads TGTGCCAGCTCACCACCGAGCCCCAGGGCAATGAACACTGAAGCTTTCTTT. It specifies CASSPPSPRAMNTEAFF.

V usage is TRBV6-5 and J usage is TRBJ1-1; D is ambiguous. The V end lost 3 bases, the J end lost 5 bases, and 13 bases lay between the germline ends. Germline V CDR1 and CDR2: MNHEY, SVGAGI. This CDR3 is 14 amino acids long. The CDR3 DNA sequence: TGTGCCAGCAGTTATCTGGGAGGGCAGACTGAAGCTTTCTTT. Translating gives CASSYLGGQTEAFF.

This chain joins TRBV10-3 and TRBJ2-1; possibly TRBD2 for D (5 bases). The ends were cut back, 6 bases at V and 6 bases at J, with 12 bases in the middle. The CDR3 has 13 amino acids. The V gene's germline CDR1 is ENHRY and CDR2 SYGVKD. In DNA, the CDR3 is TGTGCCATCAGCCCAGCCAGCGGCAATGAGCAGTTCTTC. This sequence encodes CAISPASGNEQFF.

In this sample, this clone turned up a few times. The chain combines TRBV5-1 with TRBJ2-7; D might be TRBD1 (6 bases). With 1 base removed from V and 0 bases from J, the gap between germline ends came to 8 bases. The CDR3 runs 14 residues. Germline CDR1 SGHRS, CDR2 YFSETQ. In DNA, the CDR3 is TGCGCCAGCAGCTTGAGGGGGTTCTCCTACGAGCAGTACTTC. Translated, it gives CASSLRGFSYEQYF.

This CDR3 reads CASSGGQGLGNTIYF. CDR3 DNA: TGTGCCAGCAGCGGTGGGCAGGGCTTGGGGAACACCATATATTTT. The chain is built from TRBV2 and TRBJ1-3, with D possibly being TRBD1 (5 bases). V gave up 6 bases and J gave up 7 bases, with 19 bases separating them. Germline values: CDR1 SNHLY, CDR2 FYNNEI. This CDR3 contains 15 residues.

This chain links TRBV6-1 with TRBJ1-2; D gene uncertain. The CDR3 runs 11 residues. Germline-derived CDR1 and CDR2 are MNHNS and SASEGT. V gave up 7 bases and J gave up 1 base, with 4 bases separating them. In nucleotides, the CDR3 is TGTGCCAGCAACATTAACTATGGCTACACCTTC. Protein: CASNINYGYTF.

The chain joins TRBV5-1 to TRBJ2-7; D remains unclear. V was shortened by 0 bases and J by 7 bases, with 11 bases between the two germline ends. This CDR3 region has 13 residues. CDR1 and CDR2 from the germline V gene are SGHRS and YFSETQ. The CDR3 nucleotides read TGCGCCAGCAGCTTGGGAGGAGTCGGGGAGCAGTACTTC. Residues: CASSLGGVGEQYF.

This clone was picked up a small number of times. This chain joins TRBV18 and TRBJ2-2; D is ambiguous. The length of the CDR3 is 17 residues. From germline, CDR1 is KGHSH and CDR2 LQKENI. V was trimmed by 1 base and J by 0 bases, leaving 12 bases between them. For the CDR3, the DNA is TGTGCCAGCTCACCACTTCAGGCTGGCGCGAACACCGGGGAGCTGTTTTTT. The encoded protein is CASSPLQAGANTGELFF.

The CDR3: CASSADRGNTEAFF. The DNA of the CDR3 is TGTGCCAGCAGTGCCGACAGGGGGAACACTGAAGCTTTCTTT. The chain recombines TRBV2 with TRBJ1-1; 8 nucleotides align to TRBD1. The germline CDR1 and CDR2 sequences are SNHLY and FYNNEI. CDR3 size: 14 residues. V trimming: 4 bases; J trimming: 1 base; junction bases outside the gene matches: 2.

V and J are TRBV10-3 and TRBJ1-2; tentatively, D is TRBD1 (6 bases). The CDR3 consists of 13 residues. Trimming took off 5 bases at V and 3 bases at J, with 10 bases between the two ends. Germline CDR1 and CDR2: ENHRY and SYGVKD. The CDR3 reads CAISPDRDYGYTF. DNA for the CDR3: TGTGCCATCAGTCCGGACAGAGACTATGGCTACACCTTC.

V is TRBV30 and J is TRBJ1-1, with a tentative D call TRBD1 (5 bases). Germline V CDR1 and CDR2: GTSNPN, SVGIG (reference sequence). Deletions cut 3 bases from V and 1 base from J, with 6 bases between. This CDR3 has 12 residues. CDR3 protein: CAWRQGNTEAFF. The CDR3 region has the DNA TGTGCCTGGAGGCAGGGGAACACTGAAGCTTTCTTT. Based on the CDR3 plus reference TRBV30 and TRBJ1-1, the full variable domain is SQTIHQWPATLVQPVGSPLSLECTVEGTSNPNLYWYRQAAGRGLQLLFYSVGIGQISSEVPQNLSASRPQDRQFILSSKKLLLSDSGFYLCAWRQGNTEAFFGQGTRLTVV.

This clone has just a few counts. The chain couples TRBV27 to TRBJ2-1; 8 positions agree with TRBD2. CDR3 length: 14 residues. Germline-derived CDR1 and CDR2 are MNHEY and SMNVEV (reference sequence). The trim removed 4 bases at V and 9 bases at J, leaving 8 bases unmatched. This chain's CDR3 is CASSWAGGRSEQFF. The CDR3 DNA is TGTGCCAGCAGTTGGGCGGGGGGTCGCAGTGAGCAGTTCTTC.

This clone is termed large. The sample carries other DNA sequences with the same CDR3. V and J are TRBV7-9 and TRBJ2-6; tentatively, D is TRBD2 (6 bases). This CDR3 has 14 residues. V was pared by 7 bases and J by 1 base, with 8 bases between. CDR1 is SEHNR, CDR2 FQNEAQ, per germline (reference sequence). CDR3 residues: CASIGTSGANVLTF. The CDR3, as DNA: TGTGCCAGCATCGGGACTTCTGGGGCCAACGTCCTGACTTTC. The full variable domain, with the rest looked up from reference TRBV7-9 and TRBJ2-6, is DTGVSQNPRHKITKRGQNVTFRCDPISEHNRLYWYRQTLGQGPEFLTYFQNEAQLEKSRLLSDRFSAERPKGSFSTLEIQRTEQGDSAMYLCASIGTSGANVLTFGAGSRLTVL.

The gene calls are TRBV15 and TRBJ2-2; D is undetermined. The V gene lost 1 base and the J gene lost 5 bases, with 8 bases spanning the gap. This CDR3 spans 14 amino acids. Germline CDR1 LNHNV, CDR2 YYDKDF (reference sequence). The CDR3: CATSRGEVTGELFF. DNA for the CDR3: TGTGCCACCAGCAGAGGAGAAGTAACCGGGGAGCTGTTTTTT.